The rows below give T cell receptor beta chains drawn from one sample of a study of identifying expanded T cells in peripheral blood. Repertoires were generated with immunoSEQ multiplex PCR, while TCRdb's copy carries only in-frame clones and drops some. The sample lists 90,000 to 100,000 clones; roughly 88% were seen once. The sample consisted of blood. The receptor set was obtained from a person between 18 and 69 years old in good health. Each CDR3 is given with its conserved first and last residue. D genes are given only for firm matches.

D | J | V | CDR3 | DNA
- | TRBJ1-1 | TRBV30 | CAWIKKMGTEAFF | TGTGCCTGGATAAAGAAGATGGGCACTGAAGCTTTCTTT
- | TRBJ1-1 | TRBV18 | CASSPFRGDTEAFF | TGTGCCAGCTCACCCTTCAGAGGGGACACTGAAGCTTTCTTT
- | TRBJ1-1 | TRBV9 | CASSVVRDAEAFF | TGTGCCAGCAGCGTAGTTCGCGACGCTGAAGCTTTCTTT
- | TRBJ1-4 | TRBV13 | CASSLLDREKLFF | TGTGCCAGCAGCTTATTGGACAGAGAAAAACTGTTTTTT
- | TRBJ2-7 | TRBV5-1 | CASSLADISYEQYF | TGCGCCAGCAGCTTGGCGGACATTTCCTACGAGCAGTACTTC
- | TRBJ2-3 | TRBV7-2 | CASSPKGSFTDTQYF | TGTGCCAGCAGCCCGAAGGGGTCTTTCACAGATACGCAGTATTTT
TRBD2 | TRBJ2-7 | TRBV9 | CASSVGVAGPYEQYF | TGTGCCAGCAGCGTAGGGGTAGCGGGGCCCTACGAGCAGTACTTC
- | TRBJ1-2 | TRBV29-1 | CSVSGLSYGYTF | TGCAGCGTTTCAGGGCTTTCGTATGGCTACACCTTC
- | TRBJ1-4 | TRBV6-1 | CASRPKSPLGEKLFF | TGTGCCAGCAGACCCAAGTCCCCGCTGGGTGAAAAACTGTTTTTT
- | TRBJ1-2 | TRBV5-1 | CASSHTWEYGYTF | TGCGCCAGCAGTCATACCTGGGAGTATGGCTACACCTTC
- | TRBJ1-1 | TRBV18 | CASSQQGRAEAFF | TGTGCCAGCTCACAACAGGGCAGGGCTGAAGCTTTCTTT
TRBD1 | TRBJ2-5 | TRBV5-6 | CASSSGTAETQYF | TGTGCCAGCAGCTCCGGGACAGCAGAGACCCAGTACTTC
- | TRBJ2-1 | TRBV5-4 | CASSLADIYNEQFF | TGTGCCAGCAGCTTGGCTGACATTTACAATGAGCAGTTCTTC
TRBD2 | TRBJ2-7 | TRBV19 | CASKYGDYPSYEQYF | TGTGCCAGCAAGTATGGGGACTACCCCTCCTACGAGCAGTACTTC
- | TRBJ2-3 | TRBV11-2 | CASSLVGDTQYF | TGTGCCAGCAGCTTAGTGGGGGATACGCAGTATTTT
- | TRBJ2-1 | TRBV13 | CASSLGRGEQFF | TGTGCCAGCAGCTTAGGCCGGGGTGAGCAGTTCTTC
TRBD2 | TRBJ2-3 | TRBV29-1 | CSVVSKAGVRADTQYF | TGCAGCGTTGTTTCGAAAGCGGGGGTAAGGGCAGATACGCAGTATTTT
TRBD2 | TRBJ2-5 | TRBV7-9 | CASSFGTSGIHETQYF | TGTGCCAGCAGCTTCGGGACTAGTGGAATTCATGAGACCCAGTACTTC